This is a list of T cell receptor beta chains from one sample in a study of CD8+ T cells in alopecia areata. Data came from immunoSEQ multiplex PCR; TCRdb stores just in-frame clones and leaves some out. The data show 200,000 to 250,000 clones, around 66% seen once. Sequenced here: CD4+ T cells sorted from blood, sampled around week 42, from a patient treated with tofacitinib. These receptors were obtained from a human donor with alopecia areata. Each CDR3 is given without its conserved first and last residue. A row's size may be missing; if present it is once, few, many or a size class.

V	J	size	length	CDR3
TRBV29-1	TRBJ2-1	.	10	SGGESYNEQF
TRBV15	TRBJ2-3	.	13	ATSGGWTLTDTQY
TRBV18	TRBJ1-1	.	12	ASSPPSRNTEAF
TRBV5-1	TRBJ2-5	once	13	ASSRDRGVQETQY
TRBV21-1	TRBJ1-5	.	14	ASSNSGGVSNQPQH
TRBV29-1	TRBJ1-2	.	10	SVGDRVHGYT
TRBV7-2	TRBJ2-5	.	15	ASSLDRSGAGGRTQY
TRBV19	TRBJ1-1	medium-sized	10	ASSQTQGGAF
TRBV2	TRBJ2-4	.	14	ASSDQATLAKNIQY
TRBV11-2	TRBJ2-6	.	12	ASSLLSGANVLT
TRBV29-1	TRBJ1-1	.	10	SVDQGVAEAF
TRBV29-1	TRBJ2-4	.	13	SVAGTGGPKNIQY
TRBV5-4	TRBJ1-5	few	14	ASSLGSGASNQPQH
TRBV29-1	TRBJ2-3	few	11	SVVPLNTDTQY
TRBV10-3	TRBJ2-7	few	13	AISDLERADHEQY
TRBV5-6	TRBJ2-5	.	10	ASSYRVETQY